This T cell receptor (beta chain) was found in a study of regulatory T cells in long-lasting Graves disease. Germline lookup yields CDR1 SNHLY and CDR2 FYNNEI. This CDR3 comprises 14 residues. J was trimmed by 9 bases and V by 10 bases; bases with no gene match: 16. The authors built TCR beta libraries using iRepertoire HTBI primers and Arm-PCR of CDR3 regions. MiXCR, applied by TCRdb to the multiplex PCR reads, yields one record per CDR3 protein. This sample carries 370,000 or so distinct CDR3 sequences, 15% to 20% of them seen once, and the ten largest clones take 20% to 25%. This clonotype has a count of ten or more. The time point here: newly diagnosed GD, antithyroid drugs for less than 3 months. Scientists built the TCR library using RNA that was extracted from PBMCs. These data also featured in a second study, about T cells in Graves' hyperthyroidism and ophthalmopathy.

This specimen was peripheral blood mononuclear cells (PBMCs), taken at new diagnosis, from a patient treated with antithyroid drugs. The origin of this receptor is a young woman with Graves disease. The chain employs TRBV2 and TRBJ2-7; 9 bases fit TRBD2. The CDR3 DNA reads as TGTGCCACTGCGAGTTCGGTAGCGGGAGAAGGGCAGTACTTC. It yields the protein CATASSVAGEGQYF.